This T cell receptor beta chain was captured in a study of regulatory T cells in long-lasting Graves disease. Background on the study: Antithyroid drugs had been taken by newly diagnosed Graves' patients for under 3 months.

The CDR3 consists of 14 residues. Deletions cut 1 base from V and 7 bases from J, with 14 bases between. CDR1 SGHDT and CDR2 YYEEEE come from the germline V gene. Building the TCR beta libraries relied on iRepertoire HTBI primers, and CDR3 regions underwent Arm-PCR. TCRdb re-derived calls from the multiplex PCR reads in MiXCR, one entry per CDR3 protein. In the table there are hundreds of thousands of distinct CDR3 sequences, roughly 15% of which are singletons. As to time point: newly diagnosed GD, antithyroid drugs for less than 3 months. From RNA extracted from PBMCs, the TCR library was made. Diagnoses of Graves' disease were made by American Thyroid Association guidelines. This clonotype was observed a few times. The sample was also reused in another study, on T cells in Graves' hyperthyroidism and ophthalmopathy.

The chain has TRBV5-6 and TRBJ1-1; D uncertain. The sequences come from peripheral blood mononuclear cells (PBMCs), collected at new diagnosis, from a patient treated with antithyroid drugs. This clonotype was obtained from a woman in her twenties or thirties with Graves disease. The CDR3 protein is CASSLREGTGEAFF. The CDR3 region has the DNA TGTGCCAGCAGCTTGAGGGAGGGTACGGGTGAAGCTTTCTTT.